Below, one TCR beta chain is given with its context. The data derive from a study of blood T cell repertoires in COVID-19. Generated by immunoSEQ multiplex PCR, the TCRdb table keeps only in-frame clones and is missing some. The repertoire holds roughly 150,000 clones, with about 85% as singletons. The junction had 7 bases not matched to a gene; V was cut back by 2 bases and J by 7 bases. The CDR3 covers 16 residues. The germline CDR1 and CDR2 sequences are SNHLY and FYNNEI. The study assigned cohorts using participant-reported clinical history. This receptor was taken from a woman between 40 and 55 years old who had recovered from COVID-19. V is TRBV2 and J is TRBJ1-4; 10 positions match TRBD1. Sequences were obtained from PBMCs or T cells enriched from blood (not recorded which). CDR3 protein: CASSELGGDRGEKLFF. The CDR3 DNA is TGTGCCAGCAGTGAACTAGGTGGGGACAGGGGTGAAAAACTGTTTTTT.